This entry concerns a single TCR beta chain. Trimming took off 3 bases at V and 6 bases at J, with 15 bases between the two ends. This CDR3 has 15 residues. Profiling relied on immunoSEQ multiplex PCR, and the TCRdb table lists in-frame clones only, not all of them. Altogether under 200,000 clones are present, around nine tenths being singletons, with the ten largest covering about 2.5%. The data stem from a study of blood T cell repertoires in COVID-19. The clonotype comes from an elderly woman with COVID-19, enrolled during active disease. This chain connects TRBV6-7 to TRBJ2-1; TRBD2 is a possible D gene (6 bases). TRBV6-7 is annotated as an ORF whose role is uncertain. The sample comprised peripheral blood. The CDR3: CASSYKRVDPNEQFF. CDR3 bases: TGTGCCAGCAGTTATAAGCGGGTGGACCCCAATGAGCAGTTCTTC.